These T cell receptor beta chains were read from a single sample in a study of blood T cell repertoires in COVID-19. Sequencing was performed with immunoSEQ multiplex PCR; in TCRdb, only in-frame clones are kept and a portion is missing. The repertoire holds about 140,000 clones, with around 80% as singletons. Material for sequencing was peripheral blood. The receptors were sampled from a human donor in a cohort sampled during active COVID-19. The CDR3 runs from the conserved cysteine through the conserved F or W. A D gene is named only where the DNA matches it firmly. Not every row has a clone size; where given, it reads once, few, many or a size class.

D	size	V	J	length	DNA	CDR3
TRBD1	.	TRBV28	TRBJ2-5	16	TGTGCCAGCGGACCTTGGACAGGGGGCCAGGGAGAGACCCAGTACTTC	CASGPWTGGQGETQYF
TRBD1	.	TRBV24-1	TRBJ2-7	16	TGTGCCACCAGCCCCGTTAAGGGACAGGGTTCAGACGAGCAGTACTTC	CATSPVKGQGSDEQYF
.	.	TRBV3-1/TRBV3-2	TRBJ1-1	14	TGTGCCAGCAGCCCTCCCCAGGTGAACACTGAAGCTTTCTTT	CASSPPQVNTEAFF
TRBD1	.	TRBV12-3/TRBV12-4	TRBJ1-2	13	TGTGCCAGCAGTCCCCGGGACAGCTATGGCTACACCTTC	CASSPRDSYGYTF
.	once	TRBV6-6	TRBJ2-1	14	TGTGCCAGCAGTTATAGCGTCCGCTCCAATGAGCAGTTCTTC	CASSYSVRSNEQFF
.	.	TRBV18	TRBJ2-7	14	TGTGCCAGCTCACCACGGCAGGGAACCTACGAGCAGTACTTC	CASSPRQGTYEQYF
TRBD1	.	TRBV7-8	TRBJ2-7	15	TGTGCCAGCCTTCCGCCTGGGGACAGGACCTACGAGCAGTACTTC	CASLPPGDRTYEQYF
TRBD1	.	TRBV5-1	TRBJ1-6	16	TGCGCCAGCAGCGCCGGGACAGGGGGAAGTCAATCACCCCTCCACTTT	CASSAGTGGSQSPLHF
.	.	TRBV10-1	TRBJ2-3	12	TGCGCCAGCAGTGCCCTGGGGGCAACGCAGTATTTT	CASSALGATQYF
.	.	TRBV7-6	TRBJ1-5	15	TGTGCCAGCAGCCAAAGCATAGCGATGGGTCAGCCCCAGCATTTT	CASSQSIAMGQPQHF
TRBD1	few	TRBV29-1	TRBJ1-1	12	TGCAGCGTCAGGGACAGCAACACTGAAGCTTTCTTT	CSVRDSNTEAFF
.	once	TRBV20-1	TRBJ1-5	12	TGCAGTGCTAGTGGAGGGAGTCAGCCCCAGCATTTT	CSASGGSQPQHF
TRBD2	once	TRBV2	TRBJ2-1	14	TGTGCCAGCGTAGAGCGGGGGCCCTACAATGAGCAGTTCTTC	CASVERGPYNEQFF
TRBD1	.	TRBV19	TRBJ2-2	15	TGTGCCAGTAGTGCCTTAGACAGGGTGGCCGGGGAGCTGTTTTTT	CASSALDRVAGELFF
TRBD1	.	TRBV18	TRBJ2-7	15	TGTGCCAGCTCCCATATAAGACAGGGGGCCGACGAGCAGTACTTC	CASSHIRQGADEQYF
.	.	TRBV19	TRBJ1-3	16	TGTGCCAGTAGTATGATGGCGCGGAGCTCTGGAAACACCATATATTTT	CASSMMARSSGNTIYF
.	few	TRBV7-9	TRBJ1-1	14	TGTGCCAGCGACGTGCAGGGGCTGGGCACTGAAGCTTTCTTT	CASDVQGLGTEAFF
.	.	TRBV27	TRBJ1-2	13	TGTGCCAGCAGACGTACAGCGGGGGTTGGCTACACCTTC	CASRRTAGVGYTF
TRBD2	.	TRBV5-1	TRBJ2-6	17	TGCGCCAGCAGCAGCCTAGCGGGGGGATCTGGGGCCAACGTCCTGACTTTC	CASSSLAGGSGANVLTF
.	.	TRBV15	TRBJ2-7	16	TGTGCCACCAGCAGGCCGAAGGGGGTCGATACCTACGAGCAGTACTTC	CATSRPKGVDTYEQYF
.	.	TRBV14	TRBJ2-6	15	TGTGCCAGCAGCCAGACTACTCCGAGACACCAGTGTCTGCCTTTC	CASSQTTPRHQCLPF